The TCR beta chain described here comes from a study of CD8+CD57+ T cells in acquired aplastic anemia (dated by TCRdb to 2016 to 2019). At the level of the whole study: Extracted DNA from sorted CD4+ and CD8+ cells averaged 3.2 ug, ranging from about 0.2 to 30 ug. A CD8+CD57+ expansion meant a frequency higher than the mean frequency seen in healthy subjects.

Expansion of CD8+CD57+ cells had been shown by flow cytometry in the patients chosen for sequencing. Every patient had severe acquired aplastic anemia, diagnosed using the International Study of Aplastic Anemia and Agranulocytosis and Camitta criteria. At the time blood was sampled, none of the patients had received any therapy. In this study, sorted CD4+ and CD8+ T cells from the blood of healthy subjects and of severe aplastic anemia patients had their TCR repertoires deep-sequenced. In the USA, patient enrollment took place under clinicaltrials.gov protocols 00001620, 01623167, 00001397, 00071045, 00081523 and 00961064. Ficoll-Paque density gradient centrifugation was used to isolate peripheral blood mononuclear cells. Before DNA extraction, CD4+ and CD8+ T cells were sorted with FACS or magnetic beads. With respect to this clonotype: Its antigen remains unidentified. No quality values exist for individual bases; no much larger clone is one base distant.

Genomic DNA was used as template for profiling of TCR beta VDJ combinations and CDR3 sequences. An Illumina HiSeq 2000 was used for TCR repertoire sequencing. As for the original processing: TRBV/TRBJ rearrangement plots, CDR3 size and DJ length profiles, and Simpson's diversity index were used to assess repertoires. The most abundant DNA sequence in the deep sequencing data was defined as the immunodominant clone. CDR3 amino acid sequences were checked for sharing across subjects and were also compared against the VDJdb database and published repertoires. TCRdb reanalyzed the raw reads on its own, using fastp at Q25 for trimming and MiXCR for clone calling, and kept in-frame beta chains. Every distinct CDR3 protein forms one entry, paired with its most common genes and DNA. Here the V and J calls rest on TCRdb's processing, not on the authors' analysis. The sample profile shows 150,000 or so distinct CDR3 sequences; roughly 48% of them were found once. The ten largest clones take up roughly 2.8% of the sample.

V is pared back by 6 bases and J by 12 bases, with 12 bases lying between the germline termini. Sequences SNHLY (CDR1) and FYNNEI (CDR2) are obtained from the germline V gene. The CDR3 runs 11 amino acids, cysteine and phenylalanine included. CDR3 DNA is the only sequence kept; it has 33 bases, read in frame from the first base. What the authors observed across the whole study: Around 30 CD8+ CDR3 sequences were found in both patients and controls but appeared to be highly expressed in patients and within the immunodominant clones of the patients. CD8+ Simpson's diversity did not differ significantly between patients and healthy controls (P=0.060).

Sequencing was done on a sample of sorted CD4+, CD8+, or CD8+CD57+ T cells (not recorded which) from PBMCs. The clonotype originates from a human donor with aplastic anemia. The rearranged segments are TRBV2 and TRBJ1-5, with TRBD1 tentatively as D gene (6 bases match). The CDR3: CASRYQGGQHF. The DNA is as follows: TGTGCCAGCAGATATCAAGGGGGCCAGCATTTT.